This T cell receptor beta chain was obtained from a study of T cell responses to AZD1222 COVID-19 vaccine. Study at large: Second doses that came at about 4 or about 12 weeks were put together. Study results and limitations: Among those given AZD1222, only six were seropositive at baseline. Spike-specific TCRs gained breadth and depth after people received two AZD1222 doses. Epitopes outside B.1.351 and B.1.1.7 mutated regions reportedly drew nearly half of spike TCRs.

The protocol was immunoSEQ multiplex PCR, while the TCRdb copy is restricted to in-frame clones and leaves out a portion. This sample has 150,000 or so clones, with about nine tenths found just once. The length of the CDR3 is 18 residues. The V gene lost 1 base and the J gene lost 6 bases, with 21 bases spanning the gap. The V gene's germline CDR1 is SGHTA and CDR2 FQGNSA. This clone has more than one count but fewer than ten. Its antigen is currently unknown. The source of this sequence is an adult in good health. This chain uses TRBV7-2 with TRBJ2-2; possibly TRBD2 for D (7 bases). Sequencing was performed on peripheral blood, taken on day 0 of AZD1222 vaccination. The CDR3 DNA reads as TGTGCCAGCAGCTTAGGTCGGGCGGCGGGGGCGAGGGCCGGGGAGCTGTTTTTT. It translates to CASSLGRAAGARAGELFF.